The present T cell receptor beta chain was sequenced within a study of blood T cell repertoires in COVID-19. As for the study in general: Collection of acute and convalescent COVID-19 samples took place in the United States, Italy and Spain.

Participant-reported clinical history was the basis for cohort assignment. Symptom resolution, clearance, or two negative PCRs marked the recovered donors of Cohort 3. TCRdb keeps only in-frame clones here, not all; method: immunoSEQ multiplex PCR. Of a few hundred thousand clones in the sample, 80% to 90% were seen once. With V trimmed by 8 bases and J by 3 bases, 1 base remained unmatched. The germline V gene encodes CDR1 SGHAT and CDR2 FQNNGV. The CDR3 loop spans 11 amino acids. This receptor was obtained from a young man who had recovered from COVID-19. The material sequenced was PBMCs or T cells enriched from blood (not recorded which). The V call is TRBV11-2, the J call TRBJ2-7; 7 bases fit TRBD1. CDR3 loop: CASGQVYEQYF. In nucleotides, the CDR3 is TGTGCCAGCGGACAGGTCTACGAGCAGTACTTC.